This T cell receptor (beta chain) came from a study of T cell repertoires in cytomegalovirus infection. Study at large: CMV infection plus the matching HLA type was flagged by public TCR beta signatures.

TCRdb reprocessed the reads via MiXCR and lists one record per CDR3 protein. The profile covers over 100,000 distinct CDR3 sequences, with approximately 17% appearing a single time and about 8.8% taken by the ten largest. As to this clonotype: Its antigen remains unidentified.

CDR3 length equals 15 residues. Germline V gives CDR1 SGHVS, CDR2 FNYEAQ. Trimming removed 5 bases from V and 4 bases from J, with 14 bases in between. General observations from the study: Carriers of CMV plus the relevant HLA were identified by cumulative public TCR beta family frequency. Dominating the ex vivo response were TCR beta clonotypes that were CMV-specific and HLA-C-restricted.

Sequencing used PBMCs. The chain uses TRBV7-6 and TRBJ2-2, with D hard to call. The receptor comes from a human donor in good health (CMV status not recorded). Some clones in this sample may be carry-over from other donors' samples. CDR3 nucleotide sequence: TGTGCCAGCAGCCCCGGGCAGAGAAGCACCGGGGAGCTGTTTTTT. It is translated as CASSPGQRSTGELFF. Variable domain in full (rest from reference TRBV7-6 and TRBJ2-2): GAGVSQSPRYKVTKRGQDVALRCDPISGHVSLYWYRQALGQGPEFLTYFNYEAQQDKSGLPNDRFSAERPEGSISTLTIQRTEQRDSAMYRCASSPGQRSTGELFFGEGSRLTVL.